This T cell receptor (beta chain) is from a study of CD8+ T cells in alopecia areata. Study-level results: Clarity of TCR sharing across patients fell short of that in mice, possibly HLA-related. Alphabeta T cells residing in normal skin are also sequenced in scalp samples. It was lesional scalp, especially alopecia totalis/universalis, that showed higher clonality than normal scalp.

Reverse transcription of extracted RNA yielded cDNA, which provided the sequencing template. TCRdb keeps only in-frame clones here, not all; method: immunoSEQ multiplex PCR. In the table there are 100,000 to 130,000 clones, approximately 59% of which are singletons. Comments on this clone: Its cognate antigen is unknown.

Researchers picked out CD4+ and CD8+ T cells from PBMCs by sorting. The ends lost 7 bases at V and 8 bases at J; junction bases unmatched: 30. From germline, CDR1 is SNHLY and CDR2 FYNNEI. The CDR3 totals 22 residues. Material: CD8+ T cells sorted from blood. The sequence came from a human donor in good health. V usage is TRBV2 and J usage is TRBJ2-1; 12 bases line up with TRBD2. The CDR3 DNA is TGTGCCAGCAAGACAAGAGGGGTCTTACCCCGGAGGAGGACTAGCGGGGCCGATGAGCAGTTCTTC. Protein product: CASKTRGVLPRRRTSGADEQFF.